This T cell receptor (beta chain) was obtained from a study of Graves' ophthalmopathy and Graves' hyperthyroidism. Findings of the study overall: A classifier, a 13-signature model, separated ophthalmopathy from stable hyperthyroidism with nearly 90% sensitivity and approximately 80% specificity.

Amplified TCR beta CDR3 regions were obtained using RNA transcripts as template. First-round RT-PCR used HTBI primers; second-round multiplex PCR followed. In TCRdb, the multiplex PCR reads were re-called with MiXCR into one record per CDR3 protein. The profile shows roughly 700,000 distinct CDR3 sequences, 35% to 50% of them singletons. This clonotype has at least ten counts. Its antigen is undetermined. Each donor who had ophthalmopathy showed moderate-to-severe activity, a CAS of ≥3, a NOSPECS of ≥4, and a duration under 3 months. Each diagnosis was determined on the basis of clinical symptoms, serum thyroxine, TRAb, thyroid ultrasound and orbital computed tomography. This CDR3 has 12 amino acids. V was cut by 5 bases and J by 2 bases, with 6 bases left in between.

Specimen: peripheral blood. This chain connects TRBV12-3 or TRBV12-4 to TRBJ1-2; no clear D. This sequence was found in an adult man with Graves' ophthalmopathy. CDR3 coding DNA: TGTGCCAGCAGTAAGCTAAACTATGGCTACACCTTC. This codes for CASSKLNYGYTF.